These 5 T cell receptor beta chains originate from one sample sequenced in a study of shared clonotypes between healthy human individuals. Sequenced by immunoSEQ multiplex PCR; TCRdb stores in-frame clones only, minus some. The sample holds roughly 2 million clones, 90% to 95% seen once. Sequencing input: naive CD4+ T cells sorted from blood. This sample's subset: CD45RA+ positively selected. The receptors stem from a man aged 18 to 30 in good health.

The rearrangement uses TRBV19 and TRBJ1-6, with a possible D match to TRBD1 (6 bases). The CDR3 consists of 16 residues. V gave up 1 base and J gave up 6 bases, with 13 bases separating them. Per germline, CDR1 LNHDA and CDR2 SQIVND (reference sequence). The CDR3 sequence: CASSIARTAVNSPLHF. The CDR3 region has the DNA TGTGCCAGTAGTATAGCGCGGACAGCCGTTAATTCACCCCTCCACTTT. The variable domain in full, completed from reference TRBV19 and TRBJ1-6, reads DGGITQSPKYLFRKEGQNVTLSCEQNLNHDAMYWYRQDPGQGLRLIYYSQIVNDFQKGDIAEGYSVSREKKESFPLTVTSAQKNPTAFYLCASSIARTAVNSPLHFGNGTRLTVT.

This chain connects TRBV7-9 to TRBJ2-3, with 11 bases identical to TRBD1. Germline loops: CDR1 SEHNR, CDR2 FQNEAQ (reference sequence). J was trimmed by 0 bases and V by 2 bases; bases with no gene match: 10. CDR3 length: 19 amino acids. The CDR3: CASSLYGTGGGSSTDTQYF. CDR3 in DNA: TGTGCCAGCAGCTTATACGGGACAGGGGGAGGTAGTAGCACAGATACGCAGTATTTT. The variable domain in full, completed from reference TRBV7-9 and TRBJ2-3, reads DTGVSQNPRHKITKRGQNVTFRCDPISEHNRLYWYRQTLGQGPEFLTYFQNEAQLEKSRLLSDRFSAERPKGSFSTLEIQRTEQGDSAMYLCASSLYGTGGGSSTDTQYFGPGTRLTVL.

This chain connects TRBV4-1 to TRBJ1-1; D not certain. Germline V CDR1 and CDR2: MGHRA, YSYEKL. The CDR3 length is 16 residues. Trimming left V 6 bases short and J 0 bases short, with 17 bases between. The CDR3 sequence is CASRPGRAVMNTEAFF. For the CDR3, the DNA is TGCGCCAGCAGACCCGGGAGGGCAGTCATGAACACTGAAGCTTTCTTT.

The rearrangement uses TRBV11-2 and TRBJ1-2; the match to TRBD1 covers 8 bases. V was pared by 1 base and J by 3 bases, with 13 bases of the junction left unmatched. Germline values: CDR1 SGHAT, CDR2 FQNNGV. The CDR3 is 18 amino acids. The CDR3 reads CASSLGPALTGGDYGYTF. DNA of the CDR3: TGTGCCAGCAGCTTAGGGCCCGCCCTTACAGGGGGGGACTATGGCTACACCTTC.

The chain has TRBV25-1 and TRBJ1-1; D perhaps matches TRBD1 (5 bases). The V gene's germline CDR1 is MGHDK and CDR2 SYGVNS. The CDR3 is 13 amino acids. Deletions cut 6 bases from V and 4 bases from J, with 12 bases between. CDR3 nucleotide sequence: TGTGCCAGCAGGGCCAGGGTAGTCACTGAAGCTTTCTTT. Translation: CASRARVVTEAFF.